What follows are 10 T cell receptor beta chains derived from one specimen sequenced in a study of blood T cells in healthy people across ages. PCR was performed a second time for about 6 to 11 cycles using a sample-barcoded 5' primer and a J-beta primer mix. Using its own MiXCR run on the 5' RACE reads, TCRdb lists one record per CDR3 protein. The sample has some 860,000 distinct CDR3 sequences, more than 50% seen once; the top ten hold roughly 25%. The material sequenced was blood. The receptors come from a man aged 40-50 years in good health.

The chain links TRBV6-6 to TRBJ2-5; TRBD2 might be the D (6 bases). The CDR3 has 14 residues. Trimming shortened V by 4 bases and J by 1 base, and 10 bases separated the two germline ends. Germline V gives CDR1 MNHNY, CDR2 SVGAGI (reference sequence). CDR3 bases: TGTGCCAGCAGTTCGGGGGACTTCCAAGAGACCCAGTACTTC. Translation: CASSSGDFQETQYF.

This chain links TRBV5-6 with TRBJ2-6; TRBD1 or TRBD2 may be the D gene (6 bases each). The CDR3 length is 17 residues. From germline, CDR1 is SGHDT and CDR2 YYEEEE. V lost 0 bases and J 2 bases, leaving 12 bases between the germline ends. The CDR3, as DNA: TGTGCCAGCAGCTTGGTTTCCGGGGGCACTGGGGCCAACGTCCTGACTTTC. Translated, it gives CASSLVSGGTGANVLTF.

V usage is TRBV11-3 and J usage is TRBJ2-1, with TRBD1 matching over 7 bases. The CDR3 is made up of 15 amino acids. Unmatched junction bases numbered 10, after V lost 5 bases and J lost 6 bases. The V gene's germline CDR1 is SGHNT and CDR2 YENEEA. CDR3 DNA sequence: TGTGCCAGCAGCCCCCGGACAGGCCACTCCAATGAGCAGTTCTTC. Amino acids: CASSPRTGHSNEQFF.

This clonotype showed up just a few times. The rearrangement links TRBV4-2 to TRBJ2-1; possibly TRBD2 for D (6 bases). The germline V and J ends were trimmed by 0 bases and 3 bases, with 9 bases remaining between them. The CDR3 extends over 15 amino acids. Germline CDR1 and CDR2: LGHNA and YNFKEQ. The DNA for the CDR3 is TGTGCCAGCAGCCAAGATGCGGAGGGCTACAATGAGCAGTTCTTC. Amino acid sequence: CASSQDAEGYNEQFF.

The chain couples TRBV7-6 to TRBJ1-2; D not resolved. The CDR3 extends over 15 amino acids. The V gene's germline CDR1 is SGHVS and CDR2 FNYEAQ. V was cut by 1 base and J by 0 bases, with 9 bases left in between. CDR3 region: CASSLESTPNYGYTF. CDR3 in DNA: TGTGCCAGCAGCTTAGAATCGACACCTAACTATGGCTACACCTTC.

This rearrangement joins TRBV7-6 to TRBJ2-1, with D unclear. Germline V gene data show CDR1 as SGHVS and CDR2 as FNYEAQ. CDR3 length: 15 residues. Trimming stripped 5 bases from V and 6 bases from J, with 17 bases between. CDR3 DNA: TGTGCCAGCAGCCCGTCGACTTTGCTGGGCAATGAGCAGTTCTTC. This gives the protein CASSPSTLLGNEQFF.

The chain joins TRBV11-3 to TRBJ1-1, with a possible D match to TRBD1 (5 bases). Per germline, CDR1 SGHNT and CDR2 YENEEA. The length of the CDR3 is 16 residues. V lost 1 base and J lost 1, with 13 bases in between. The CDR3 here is CASSLVSGGRNTEAFF. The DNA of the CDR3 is TGTGCCAGCAGCTTAGTTTCCGGGGGACGGAACACTGAAGCTTTCTTT. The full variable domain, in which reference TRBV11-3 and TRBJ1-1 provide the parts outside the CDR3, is EAGVVQSPRYKIIEKKQPVAFWCNPISGHNTLYWYLQNLGQGPELLIRYENEEAVDDSQLPKDRFSAERLKGVDSTLKIQPAELGDSAVYLCASSLVSGGRNTEAFFGQGTRLTVV.

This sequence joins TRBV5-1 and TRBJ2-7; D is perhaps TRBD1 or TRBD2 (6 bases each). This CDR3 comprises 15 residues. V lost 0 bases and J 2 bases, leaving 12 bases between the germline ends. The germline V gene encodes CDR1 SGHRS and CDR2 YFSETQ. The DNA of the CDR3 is TGCGCCAGCAGCTTGGTTGAGGGGGGAACCTACGAGCAGTACTTC. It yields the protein CASSLVEGGTYEQYF.

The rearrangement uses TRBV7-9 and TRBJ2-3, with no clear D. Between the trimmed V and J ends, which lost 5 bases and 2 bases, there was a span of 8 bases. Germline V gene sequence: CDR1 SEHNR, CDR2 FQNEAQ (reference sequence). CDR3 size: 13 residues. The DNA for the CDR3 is TGTGCCAGCAGCCTTCCGGCCACAGATACGCAGTATTTT. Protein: CASSLPATDTQYF.

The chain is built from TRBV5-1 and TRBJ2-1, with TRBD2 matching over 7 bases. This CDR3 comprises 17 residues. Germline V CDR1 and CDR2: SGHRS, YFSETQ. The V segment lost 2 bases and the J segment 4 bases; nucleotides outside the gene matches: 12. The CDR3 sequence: CASSFNQRTGGYNEQFF. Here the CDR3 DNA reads TGCGCCAGCAGCTTTAACCAGAGAACGGGGGGATACAATGAGCAGTTCTTC. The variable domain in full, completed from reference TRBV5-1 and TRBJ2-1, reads KAGVTQTPRYLIKTRGQQVTLSCSPISGHRSVSWYQQTPGQGLQFLFEYFSETQRNKGNFPGRFSGRQFSNSRSEMNVSTLELGDSALYLCASSFNQRTGGYNEQFFGPGTRLTVL.